The text below deals with one T cell receptor beta chain. The target antigen is unknown. The repertoire was sequenced with immunoSEQ multiplex PCR; TCRdb's copy has only in-frame clones and lacks some. Here the sample spans about 28,000 clones, roughly 84% being singletons. These data are taken from a study of OX40 agonist ivuxolimab in advanced cancers. Study-level results: Researchers did not determine the expanded peripheral T cells' antigen specificity.

The CDR3 has 19 amino acids. The J segment lost 0 bases and the V segment lost 1 base, leaving 10 bases of the junction unmatched. Germline V gene sequence: CDR1 SGHVS, CDR2 FNYEAQ. Sample: CD4+ or CD8+ T cells sorted from blood, taken in a trial of the OX40 agonist ivuxolimab. The origin of this receptor is an adult with an advanced solid tumor such as melanoma, head and neck, liver or kidney cancer. The chain uses TRBV7-6 and TRBJ2-1; 9 bases map to TRBD2. The chain's CDR3 is CASSLGGVMREGSYNEQFF. CDR3 in DNA: TGTGCCAGCAGCTTAGGTGGGGTTATGCGGGAGGGCTCCTACAATGAGCAGTTCTTC.